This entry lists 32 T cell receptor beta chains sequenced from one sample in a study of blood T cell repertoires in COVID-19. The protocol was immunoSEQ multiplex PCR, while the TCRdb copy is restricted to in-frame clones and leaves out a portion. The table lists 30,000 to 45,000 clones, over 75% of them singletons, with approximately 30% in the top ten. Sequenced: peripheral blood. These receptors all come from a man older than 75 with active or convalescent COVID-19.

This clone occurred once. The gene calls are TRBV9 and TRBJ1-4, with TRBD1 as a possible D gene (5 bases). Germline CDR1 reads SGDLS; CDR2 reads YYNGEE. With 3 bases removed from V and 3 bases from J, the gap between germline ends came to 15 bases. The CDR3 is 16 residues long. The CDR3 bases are TGTGCCAGCAGCGCCGGGGGGAACAGCCCTAATGAAAAACTGTTTTTT. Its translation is CASSAGGNSPNEKLFF.

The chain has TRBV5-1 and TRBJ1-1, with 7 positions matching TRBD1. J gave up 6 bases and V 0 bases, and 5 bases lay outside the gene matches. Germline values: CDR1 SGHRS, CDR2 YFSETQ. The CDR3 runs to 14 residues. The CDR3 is CASSLELQGAEAFF. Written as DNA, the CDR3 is TGCGCCAGCAGCTTGGAGCTGCAGGGGGCTGAAGCTTTCTTT.

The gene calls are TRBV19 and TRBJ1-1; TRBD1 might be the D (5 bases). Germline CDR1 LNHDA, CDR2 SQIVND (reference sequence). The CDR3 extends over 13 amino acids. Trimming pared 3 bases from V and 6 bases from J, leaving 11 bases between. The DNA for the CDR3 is TGTGCCAGTAGTATTCCAGGGAGGTCTGAAGCTTTCTTT. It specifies CASSIPGRSEAFF.

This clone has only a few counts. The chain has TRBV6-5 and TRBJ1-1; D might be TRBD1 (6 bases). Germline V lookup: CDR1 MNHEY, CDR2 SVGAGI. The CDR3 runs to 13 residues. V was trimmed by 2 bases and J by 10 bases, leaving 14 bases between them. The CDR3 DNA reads TGTGCCAGCAGTTACGCAGTACAGGGCTCAGCTTTCTTT. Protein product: CASSYAVQGSAFF.

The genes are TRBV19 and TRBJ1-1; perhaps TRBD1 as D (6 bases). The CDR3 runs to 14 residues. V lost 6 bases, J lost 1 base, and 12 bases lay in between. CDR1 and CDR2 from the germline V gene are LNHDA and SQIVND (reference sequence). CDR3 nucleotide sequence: TGTGCCAGTAGGTACCTGGGACAGAACACTGAAGCTTTCTTT. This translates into CASRYLGQNTEAFF.

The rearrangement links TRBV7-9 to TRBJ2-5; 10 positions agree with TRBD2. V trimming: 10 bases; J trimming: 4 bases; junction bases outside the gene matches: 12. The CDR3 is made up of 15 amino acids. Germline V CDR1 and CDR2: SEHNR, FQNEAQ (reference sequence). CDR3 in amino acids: CAIPEREGLRETQYF. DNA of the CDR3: TGTGCCATACCAGAGCGGGAGGGCCTACGAGAGACCCAGTACTTC.

The CDR3 reads CASSQGGGPRISSYEQYF. The CDR3 DNA reads TGTGCCAGCAGCCAAGGGGGAGGTCCTCGGATAAGCTCCTACGAGCAGTACTTC. The chain is built from TRBV3-1 (or the pseudogene TRBV3-2) and TRBJ2-7; D is possibly TRBD2 (6 bases). CDR1 LGHDT and CDR2 YNNKEL come from the germline V gene (reference sequence). Trimming removed 1 base from V and 0 bases from J, with 19 bases in between. The length of the CDR3 is 18 residues.

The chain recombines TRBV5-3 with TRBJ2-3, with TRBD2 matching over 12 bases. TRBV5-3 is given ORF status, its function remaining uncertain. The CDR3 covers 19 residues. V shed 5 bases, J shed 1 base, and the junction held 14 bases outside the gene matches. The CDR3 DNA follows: TGTGCCAGAAGTTCTGAGCGGCTAGCGGGGGGGCCCTGCACAGATACGCAGTATTTT. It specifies CARSSERLAGGPCTDTQYF.

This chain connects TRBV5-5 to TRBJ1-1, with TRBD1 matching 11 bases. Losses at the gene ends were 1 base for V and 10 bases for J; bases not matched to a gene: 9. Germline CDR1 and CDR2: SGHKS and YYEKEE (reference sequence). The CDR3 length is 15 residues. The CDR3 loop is CASSLRWTGGLVAFF. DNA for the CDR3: TGTGCCAGCAGCTTGAGATGGACAGGGGGCTTGGTAGCTTTCTTT.

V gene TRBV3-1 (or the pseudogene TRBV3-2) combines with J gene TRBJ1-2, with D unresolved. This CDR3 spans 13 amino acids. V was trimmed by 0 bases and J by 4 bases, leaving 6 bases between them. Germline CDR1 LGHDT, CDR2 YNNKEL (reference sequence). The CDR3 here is CASSQERGYGYTF. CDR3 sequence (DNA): TGTGCCAGCAGCCAAGAACGGGGCTATGGCTACACCTTC.

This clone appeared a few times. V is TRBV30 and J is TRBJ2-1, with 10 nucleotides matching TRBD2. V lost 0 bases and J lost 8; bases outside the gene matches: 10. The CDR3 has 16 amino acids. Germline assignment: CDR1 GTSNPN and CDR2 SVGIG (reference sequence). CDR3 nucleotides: TGTGCCTGGAGTGTATTGGATAGCGGGAGGTTGGATGAGCAGTTCTTC. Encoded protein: CAWSVLDSGRLDEQFF.

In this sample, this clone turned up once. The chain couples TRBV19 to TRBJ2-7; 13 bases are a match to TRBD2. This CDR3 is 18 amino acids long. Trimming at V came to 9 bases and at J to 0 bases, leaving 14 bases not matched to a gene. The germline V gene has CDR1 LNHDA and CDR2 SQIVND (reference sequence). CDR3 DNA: TGTGCCAGCGCCCCAAGGGGACTAGCGGGATCGGTCTCCTACGAGCAGTACTTC. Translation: CASAPRGLAGSVSYEQYF.

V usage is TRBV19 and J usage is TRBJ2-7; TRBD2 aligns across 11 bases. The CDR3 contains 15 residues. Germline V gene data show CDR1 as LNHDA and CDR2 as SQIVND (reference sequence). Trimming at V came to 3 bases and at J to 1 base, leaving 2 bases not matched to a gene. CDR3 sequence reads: CASSILAGGSYEQYF. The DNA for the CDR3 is TGTGCCAGTAGTATCCTAGCGGGAGGTTCCTACGAGCAGTACTTC.

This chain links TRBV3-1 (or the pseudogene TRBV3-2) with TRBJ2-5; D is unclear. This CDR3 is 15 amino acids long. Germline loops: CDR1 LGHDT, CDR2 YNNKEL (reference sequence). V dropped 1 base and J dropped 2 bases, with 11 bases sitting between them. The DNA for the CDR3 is TGTGCCAGCAGCCAAGCCTCTGGCAAGCAAGAGACCCAGTACTTC. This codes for CASSQASGKQETQYF.

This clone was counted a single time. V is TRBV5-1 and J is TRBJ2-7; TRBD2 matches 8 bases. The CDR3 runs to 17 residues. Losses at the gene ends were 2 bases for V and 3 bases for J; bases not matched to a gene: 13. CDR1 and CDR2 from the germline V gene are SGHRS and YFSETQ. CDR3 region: CASSLIRSGSGLYEQYF. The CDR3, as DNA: TGCGCCAGCAGCTTAATCAGGAGCGGGAGTGGGCTCTACGAGCAGTACTTC.

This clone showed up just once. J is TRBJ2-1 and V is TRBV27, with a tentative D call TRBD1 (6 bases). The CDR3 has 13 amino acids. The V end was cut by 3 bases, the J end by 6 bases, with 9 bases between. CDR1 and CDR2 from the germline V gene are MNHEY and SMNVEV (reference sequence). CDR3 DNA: TGTGCCAGCAGTTTCACAGGGACCAATGAGCAGTTCTTC. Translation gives CASSFTGTNEQFF.

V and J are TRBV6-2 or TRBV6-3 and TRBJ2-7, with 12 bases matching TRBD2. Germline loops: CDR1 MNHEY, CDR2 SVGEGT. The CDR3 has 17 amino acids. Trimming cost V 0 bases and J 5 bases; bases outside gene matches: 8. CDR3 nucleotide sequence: TGTGCCAGCAGTTACTCCTCTCCTAGCGGGGGGGCGCACGAGCAGTACTTC. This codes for CASSYSSPSGGAHEQYF.

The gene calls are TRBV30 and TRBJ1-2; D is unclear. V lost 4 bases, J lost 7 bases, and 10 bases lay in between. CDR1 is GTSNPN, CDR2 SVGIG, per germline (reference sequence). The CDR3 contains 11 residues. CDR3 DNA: TGTGCCTGGACGGGGTACGCTGGCTACACCTTC. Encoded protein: CAWTGYAGYTF.

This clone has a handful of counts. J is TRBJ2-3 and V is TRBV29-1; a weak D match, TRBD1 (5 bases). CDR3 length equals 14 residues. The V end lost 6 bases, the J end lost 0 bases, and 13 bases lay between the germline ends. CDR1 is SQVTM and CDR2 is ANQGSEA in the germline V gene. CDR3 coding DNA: TGCAGCGTCAGGGTGGGAACTAGCACAGATACGCAGTATTTT. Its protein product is CSVRVGTSTDTQYF.

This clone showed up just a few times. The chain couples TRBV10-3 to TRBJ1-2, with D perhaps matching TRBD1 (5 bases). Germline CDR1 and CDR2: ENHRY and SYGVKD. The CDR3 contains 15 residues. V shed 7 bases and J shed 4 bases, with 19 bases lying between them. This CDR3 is CAIKLSGGAAYGYTF. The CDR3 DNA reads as TGTGCCATCAAACTAAGCGGAGGGGCTGCCTATGGCTACACCTTC.

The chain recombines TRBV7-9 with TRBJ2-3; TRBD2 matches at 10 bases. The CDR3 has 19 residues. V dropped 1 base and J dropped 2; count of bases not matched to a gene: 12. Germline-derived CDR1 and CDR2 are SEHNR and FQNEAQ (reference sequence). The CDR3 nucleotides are TGTGCCAGCAGCTTAGGGCAGCGGGGGGGCAGGGCCTACACAGATACGCAGTATTTT. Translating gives CASSLGQRGGRAYTDTQYF.

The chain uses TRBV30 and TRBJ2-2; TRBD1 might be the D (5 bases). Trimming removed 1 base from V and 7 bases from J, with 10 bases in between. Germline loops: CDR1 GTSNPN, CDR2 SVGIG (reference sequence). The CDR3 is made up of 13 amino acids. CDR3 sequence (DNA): TGTGCCTGGAGTGACGAAGGGGTCGGGGAGCTGTTTTTT. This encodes CAWSDEGVGELFF.

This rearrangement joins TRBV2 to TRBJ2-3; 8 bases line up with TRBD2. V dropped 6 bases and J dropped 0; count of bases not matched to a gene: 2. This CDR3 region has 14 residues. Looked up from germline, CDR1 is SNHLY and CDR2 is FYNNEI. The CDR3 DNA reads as TGTGCCAGCAGCTGGACTAGCAGCACAGATACGCAGTATTTT. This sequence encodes CASSWTSSTDTQYF. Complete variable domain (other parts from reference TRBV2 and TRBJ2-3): EPEVTQTPSHQVTQMGQEVILRCVPISNHLYFYWYRQILGQKVEFLVSFYNNEISEKSEIFDDQFSVERPDGSNFTLKIRSTKLEDSAMYFCASSWTSSTDTQYFGPGTRLTVL.

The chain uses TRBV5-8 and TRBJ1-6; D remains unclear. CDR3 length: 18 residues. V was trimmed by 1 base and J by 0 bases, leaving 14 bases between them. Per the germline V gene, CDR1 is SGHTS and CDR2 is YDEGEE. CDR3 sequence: CASSLWRGLDSYNSPLHF. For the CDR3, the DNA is TGTGCCAGCAGCTTGTGGCGGGGTCTGGACTCCTATAATTCACCCCTCCACTTT. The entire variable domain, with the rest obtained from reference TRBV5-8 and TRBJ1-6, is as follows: EAGVTQSPTHLIKTRGQQATLRCSPISGHTSVYWYQQALGLGLQFLLWYDEGEERNRGNFPPRFSGRQFPNYSSELNVNALELEDSALYLCASSLWRGLDSYNSPLHFGNGTRLTVT.

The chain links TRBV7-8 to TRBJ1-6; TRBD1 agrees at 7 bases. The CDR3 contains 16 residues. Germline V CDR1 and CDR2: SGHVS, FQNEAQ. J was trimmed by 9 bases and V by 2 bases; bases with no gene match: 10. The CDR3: CASSLRGQNIASPLHF. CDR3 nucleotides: TGTGCCAGCAGCTTAAGGGGGCAAAATATAGCTTCACCCCTCCACTTT. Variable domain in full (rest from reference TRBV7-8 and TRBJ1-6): GAGVSQSPRYKVAKRGQDVALRCDPISGHVSLFWYQQALGQGPEFLTYFQNEAQLDKSGLPSDRFFAERPEGSVSTLKIQRTQQEDSAVYLCASSLRGQNIASPLHFGNGTRLTVT.

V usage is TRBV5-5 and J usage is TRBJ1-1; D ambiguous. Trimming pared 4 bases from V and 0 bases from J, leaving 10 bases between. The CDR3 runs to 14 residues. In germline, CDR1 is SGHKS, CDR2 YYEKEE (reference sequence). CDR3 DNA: TGTGCCAGCAGCCTACAGATAATGAACACTGAAGCTTTCTTT. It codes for CASSLQIMNTEAFF.

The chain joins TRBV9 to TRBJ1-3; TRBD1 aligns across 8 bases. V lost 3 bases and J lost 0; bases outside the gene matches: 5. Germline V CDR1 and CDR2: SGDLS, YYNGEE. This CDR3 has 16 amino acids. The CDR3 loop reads CASSDDRGLSGNTIYF. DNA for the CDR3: TGTGCCAGCAGCGACGACAGGGGCCTCTCTGGAAACACCATATATTTT.

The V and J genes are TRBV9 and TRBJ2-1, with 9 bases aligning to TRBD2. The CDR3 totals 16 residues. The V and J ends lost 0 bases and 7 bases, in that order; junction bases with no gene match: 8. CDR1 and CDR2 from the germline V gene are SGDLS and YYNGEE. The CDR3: CASSVVSGGNGNEQFF. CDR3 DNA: TGTGCCAGCAGCGTAGTCAGCGGGGGGAACGGGAATGAGCAGTTCTTC.

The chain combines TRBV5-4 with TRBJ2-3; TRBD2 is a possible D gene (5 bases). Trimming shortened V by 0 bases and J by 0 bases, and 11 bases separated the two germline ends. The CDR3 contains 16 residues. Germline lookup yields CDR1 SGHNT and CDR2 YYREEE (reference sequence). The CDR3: CASSLEGGPSTDTQYF. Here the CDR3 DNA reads TGTGCCAGCAGCTTGGAGGGCGGGCCTAGCACAGATACGCAGTATTTT.

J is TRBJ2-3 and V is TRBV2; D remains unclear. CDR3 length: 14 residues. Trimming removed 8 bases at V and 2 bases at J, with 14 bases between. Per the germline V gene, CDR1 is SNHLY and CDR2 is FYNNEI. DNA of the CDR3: TGTGCCAGCCTTCAAGAGGTTGACACAGATACGCAGTATTTT. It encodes CASLQEVDTDTQYF.

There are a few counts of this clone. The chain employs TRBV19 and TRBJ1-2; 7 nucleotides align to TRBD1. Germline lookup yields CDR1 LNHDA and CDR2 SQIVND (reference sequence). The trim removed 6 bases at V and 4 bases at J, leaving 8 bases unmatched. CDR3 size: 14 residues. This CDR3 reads CASRPGTAPYGYTF. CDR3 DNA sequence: TGTGCCAGTAGACCCGGGACAGCCCCCTATGGCTACACCTTC.

Here the CDR3 DNA reads TGCGCCAGCAGCCCCCGGGACAGGGGCTTTCCCCTCCACTTT. Translation gives CASSPRDRGFPLHF. The J gene is TRBJ1-6, the V gene TRBV4-3; 10 bases match TRBD1. This CDR3 contains 14 residues. The germline gives CDR1 LGHNA, CDR2 YSLEER. Trimming at V came to 4 bases and at J to 13 bases, leaving 7 bases not matched to a gene.